This T cell receptor beta chain was documented in a study of shared clonotypes between healthy human individuals. Selected positively for CCR7 and CD45RO-negative, naive CD8 cells excluded terminally differentiated effector memory CD45RA+ cells. There were no recent acute infections or vaccinations among the donors, who were healthy HIV-negative adults. Donors were Caucasian adults residing in Nashville, Tennessee, USA. Whole-study results and caveats: Although depth was large, rarefaction showed that sequencing of the sorted subsets was incomplete.

This CDR3 has 13 residues. V was cut by 8 bases and J by 0 bases, with 10 bases left in between. Germline-derived CDR1 and CDR2 are SNHLY and FYNNEI. Every subset had its genomic DNA shared out evenly among several immunoSEQ plates. Clones were sequenced by immunoSEQ multiplex PCR, and TCRdb holds only the in-frame ones, with some missing. The repertoire includes some 740,000 clones, approximately 92% of them detected once, and about 25% sits in the top ten. Details on this clone: Its antigen is not identified.

This TCR was sampled from a young man in good health. Material: naive CD8+ T cells sorted from blood. The V and J genes are TRBV2 and TRBJ1-2; tentatively, D is TRBD1 (5 bases). The CDR3 reads CASVEGTNYGYTF. The DNA of the CDR3 is TGTGCCAGCGTAGAGGGGACTAACTATGGCTACACCTTC. The full variable domain, rest sourced from reference TRBV2 and TRBJ1-2, is EPEVTQTPSHQVTQMGQEVILRCVPISNHLYFYWYRQILGQKVEFLVSFYNNEISEKSEIFDDQFSVERPDGSNFTLKIRSTKLEDSAMYFCASVEGTNYGYTFGSGTRLTVV.